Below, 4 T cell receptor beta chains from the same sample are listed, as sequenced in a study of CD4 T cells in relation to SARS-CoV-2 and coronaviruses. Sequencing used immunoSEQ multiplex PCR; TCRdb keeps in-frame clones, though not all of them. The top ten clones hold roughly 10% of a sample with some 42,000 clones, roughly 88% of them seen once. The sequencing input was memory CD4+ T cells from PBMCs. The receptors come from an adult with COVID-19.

This CDR3 reads CATSDSKTSELADTQYF. CDR3 coding DNA: TGTGCCACCAGTGATTCAAAGACTAGCGAGTTGGCGGATACGCAGTATTTT. The V call is TRBV24-1, the J call TRBJ2-3, with 8 bases aligning to TRBD2. This CDR3 is built from 17 residues. Trimming cost V 2 bases and J 6 bases; bases outside gene matches: 12. The germline gives CDR1 KGHDR, CDR2 SFDVKD.

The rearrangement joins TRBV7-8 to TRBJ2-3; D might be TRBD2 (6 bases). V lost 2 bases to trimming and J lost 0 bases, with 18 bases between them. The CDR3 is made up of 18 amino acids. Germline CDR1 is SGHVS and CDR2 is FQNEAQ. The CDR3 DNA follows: TGTGCCAGCAGCTTAATAGGAGTCGCGGGGACTAGCACAGATACGCAGTATTTT. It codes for CASSLIGVAGTSTDTQYF.

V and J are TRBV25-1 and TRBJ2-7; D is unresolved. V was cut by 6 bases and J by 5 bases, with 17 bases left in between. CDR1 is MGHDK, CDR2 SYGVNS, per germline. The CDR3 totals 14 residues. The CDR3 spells CASRASRVFDEQYF. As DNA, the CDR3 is TGTGCCAGCAGGGCTTCTAGGGTTTTCGACGAGCAGTACTTC.

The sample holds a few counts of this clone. The CDR3 is CASSLTGRSHEQYF. CDR3 nucleotides: TGTGCCAGCAGTTTGACAGGGCGGTCCCACGAGCAGTACTTC. The chain couples TRBV27 to TRBJ2-7, with 7 positions matching TRBD1. CDR1 and CDR2 from the germline V gene are MNHEY and SMNVEV (reference sequence). This CDR3 has 14 residues. V dropped 3 bases and J dropped 5; count of bases not matched to a gene: 7.